The rows below give T cell receptor beta chains drawn from one sample of a study of Ad26.COV2.S vaccination and SARS-CoV-2 variants. Method: immunoSEQ multiplex PCR; TCRdb's copy keeps in-frame clones and lacks some. The sample lists around 400,000 clones, roughly 85% seen once, with about 7.4% in the top ten. The specimen comprised peripheral blood, sampled in a trial of Ad26.COV2.S vaccine versus placebo. The receptor source for this set is a person aged 18-65 years who received the Ad26.COV2.S COVID-19 vaccine or a placebo. The CDR3 runs from the conserved cysteine through the conserved F or W. The order of the fields is clone size, J gene, V gene, CDR3 protein. Rows may omit the clone size; those that give it use once, few, many or a size class.

abundance: once
j_gene: TRBJ2-7
v_gene: TRBV14
CDR3aa: CASSRGTSGGIYEQYF

abundance: .
j_gene: TRBJ2-3
v_gene: TRBV7-9
CDR3aa: CASSLANSAIGTQYF

abundance: .
j_gene: TRBJ1-6
v_gene: TRBV12-3/TRBV12-4
CDR3aa: CASSLQGSPLHF

abundance: once
j_gene: TRBJ2-5
v_gene: TRBV18
CDR3aa: CASSPQGMETQYF

abundance: .
j_gene: TRBJ2-7
v_gene: TRBV19
CDR3aa: CASSISGTGYEQYF

abundance: .
j_gene: TRBJ2-1
v_gene: TRBV11-3
CDR3aa: CASSLDPGGYNEQFF

abundance: .
j_gene: TRBJ2-7
v_gene: TRBV19
CDR3aa: CASSEGAGYSEQYF

abundance: .
j_gene: TRBJ1-5
v_gene: TRBV12-3/TRBV12-4
CDR3aa: CASSSQGGQPQHF

abundance: .
j_gene: TRBJ2-5
v_gene: TRBV5-1
CDR3aa: CASSPRDKSKTQYF

abundance: few
j_gene: TRBJ2-7
v_gene: TRBV9
CDR3aa: CASSVGSDSRTYEQYF

abundance: .
j_gene: TRBJ1-1
v_gene: TRBV20-1
CDR3aa: CSASTGTEAFF

abundance: .
j_gene: TRBJ2-5
v_gene: TRBV4-2
CDR3aa: CASSRGTSGFQETQYF

abundance: .
j_gene: TRBJ1-2
v_gene: TRBV7-9
CDR3aa: CASSATQGYTF

abundance: .
j_gene: TRBJ1-5
v_gene: TRBV27
CDR3aa: CASSSTPRGFSQPQHF

abundance: .
j_gene: TRBJ2-1
v_gene: TRBV4-3
CDR3aa: CASSQDFEVSSYNEQFF

abundance: few
j_gene: TRBJ1-1
v_gene: TRBV19
CDR3aa: CASSTQGRTEAFF

abundance: once
j_gene: TRBJ2-1
v_gene: TRBV9
CDR3aa: CASSVEGGGRVGNEQFF

abundance: .
j_gene: TRBJ2-1
v_gene: TRBV12-5
CDR3aa: CASGLGQGTSNEQFF

abundance: .
j_gene: TRBJ2-1
v_gene: TRBV11-2
CDR3aa: CASSWQGDEQFF

abundance: .
j_gene: TRBJ2-3
v_gene: TRBV27
CDR3aa: CASGLADTQYF

abundance: .
j_gene: TRBJ1-6
v_gene: TRBV9
CDR3aa: CASSPVTYNSPLHF

abundance: .
j_gene: TRBJ1-1
v_gene: TRBV27
CDR3aa: CASRARGYTEAFF

abundance: .
j_gene: TRBJ1-2
v_gene: TRBV6-5
CDR3aa: CASSQTDYGYTF

abundance: few
j_gene: TRBJ1-1
v_gene: TRBV18
CDR3aa: CASSPLDSLNTEAFF